The 21 T cell receptor beta chains below come from one sample, sequenced in a study of shared clonotypes between healthy human individuals. Repertoires were generated with immunoSEQ multiplex PCR, while TCRdb's copy carries only in-frame clones and drops some. This table has over a million clones, about four fifths appearing once. Material for sequencing was memory CD4+ T cells from PBMCs. As to subset: CD45RA-negative fraction. These receptors came from a man aged 18 to 29 in good health. Some clones in this sample may be carry-over from other donors' samples.

CDR3 bases: TGTGCCAGCAGCCAAGGACCGGGACAGGGCAATGGCTACACCTTC. Its protein is CASSQGPGQGNGYTF. This chain uses TRBV14 with TRBJ1-2; 9 bases line up with TRBD1. The germline V gene encodes CDR1 SGHDN and CDR2 FVKESK. CDR3 length equals 15 residues. The ends lost 1 base at V and 6 bases at J; junction bases unmatched: 6. The full variable domain, its missing parts supplied by reference TRBV14 and TRBJ1-2, is EAGVTQFPSHSVIEKGQTVTLRCDPISGHDNLYWYRRVMGKEIKFLLHFVKESKQDESGMPNNRFLAERTGGTYSTLKVQPAELEDSGVYFCASSQGPGQGNGYTFGSGTRLTVV.

V and J are TRBV6-5 and TRBJ2-1, with D unresolved. V was clipped by 0 bases and J by 9 bases, with 9 bases between them. The CDR3 contains 13 residues. The germline CDR1 and CDR2 sequences are MNHEY and SVGAGI. CDR3 sequence reads: CASSYSVKGEQFF. CDR3 coding DNA: TGTGCCAGCAGTTACTCCGTTAAGGGTGAGCAGTTCTTC.

The chain links TRBV19 to TRBJ2-7; no firm D call. This CDR3 is 14 amino acids long. Looked up from germline, CDR1 is LNHDA and CDR2 is SQIVND (reference sequence). Trimming stripped 0 bases from V and 2 bases from J, with 8 bases between. The CDR3 region has the DNA TGTGCCAGTAGTATAGACAGTGATGCCTACGAGCAGTACTTC. Encoded protein: CASSIDSDAYEQYF.

About this clone itself: A junction end diverges from the germline sequence, so it may reflect a read error. This rearrangement joins TRBV10-1 to TRBJ1-1; tentative D call: TRBD1 (5 bases). The CDR3 contains 14 residues. Germline V gene data show CDR1 as WNHNN and CDR2 as SYGVQD (reference sequence). In DNA, the CDR3 is TGCGCCAGCAGTGAGTCGATTACAGGAGAGCATCTCCTCTTT. Amino acids: CASSESITGEHLLF.

A word on this clone: The same CDR3 also results from other DNA sequences found in this sample. The chain joins TRBV6-5 to TRBJ1-2; D call uncertain. The V and J ends lost 5 bases and 5 bases respectively, with 9 bases between them. The CDR3 has 12 residues. Germline V CDR1 and CDR2: MNHEY, SVGAGI. The DNA of the CDR3 is TGTGCCAGCAGTGAGCAAGGGTATGGCTACACCTTC. It encodes CASSEQGYGYTF.

At least ten counts were recorded for this clone. V and J are TRBV7-3 and TRBJ2-3; 12 bases agree with TRBD2. The CDR3 totals 14 residues. V shed 5 bases and J 5 bases; nucleotides not matched to a gene: 2. Germline assignment: CDR1 SGHTA and CDR2 FQGTGA. Here the CDR3 DNA reads TGTGCCAGCAGCCAGACTAGCGGGAGAGATACGCAGTATTTT. This encodes CASSQTSGRDTQYF.

The CDR3 loop reads CSVLNPGQGGTDTQYF. The CDR3 coding sequence is TGCAGCGTTCTGAACCCTGGACAGGGAGGCACAGATACGCAGTATTTT. The J gene is TRBJ2-3, the V gene TRBV29-1; 8 nucleotides match TRBD1. Germline V lookup: CDR1 SQVTM, CDR2 ANQGSEA. The CDR3 is 16 amino acids. V lost 5 bases and J lost 1; bases outside the gene matches: 11.

The CDR3 DNA is TGTGCCAGCAGCTTAGGCACGGGACTAGCGGGAGTCAATGAGCAGTTCTTC. Encoded protein: CASSLGTGLAGVNEQFF. The chain recombines TRBV11-3 with TRBJ2-1; 14 bases are a match to TRBD2. CDR3 length: 17 amino acids. The germline gives CDR1 SGHNT, CDR2 YENEEA. The ends lost 1 base at V and 6 bases at J; junction bases unmatched: 5.

The V and J genes are TRBV5-4 and TRBJ2-2, with 7 bases lining up with TRBD2. Germline assignment: CDR1 SGHNT and CDR2 YYREEE (reference sequence). V lost 6 bases, J lost 6 bases, and 5 bases stayed unmatched. The CDR3 spans 13 residues. The CDR3 region is CASTNGGAGELFF. The CDR3 nucleotides read TGTGCCAGCACCAATGGGGGGGCCGGGGAGCTGTTTTTT.

V and J are TRBV27 and TRBJ2-1; tentatively, D is TRBD1 or TRBD2 (5 bases each). Germline-derived CDR1 and CDR2 are MNHEY and SMNVEV (reference sequence). The CDR3 covers 16 residues. The V and J ends lost 5 bases and 10 bases respectively, with 24 bases between them. The CDR3 sequence is CASSPYGAGAPKEQFF. In DNA, the CDR3 is TGTGCCAGCAGTCCCTACGGGGCCGGAGCCCCGAAGGAGCAGTTCTTC.

This chain joins TRBV19 and TRBJ2-3, with 8 positions matching TRBD2. The CDR3 length is 15 residues. Germline assignment: CDR1 LNHDA and CDR2 SQIVND (reference sequence). V shed 5 bases and J 2 bases; nucleotides not matched to a gene: 6. Written as DNA, the CDR3 is TGTGCCAGTAGTCCGATAGCGGGGCTCACAGATACGCAGTATTTT. This codes for CASSPIAGLTDTQYF.

The chain carries TRBV6-1 and TRBJ2-2; tentatively, D is TRBD1 or TRBD2 (5 bases each). CDR3 length: 12 amino acids. The V and J ends lost 11 bases and 5 bases respectively, with 12 bases between them. CDR1 is MNHNS, CDR2 SASEGT, per germline. In DNA form, the CDR3 reads TGTGCCGCGTCGAGGGGAACCGGGGAGCTGTTTTTT. This encodes CAASRGTGELFF.

CDR3 DNA sequence: TGTGCCAGCAGCAATCGGGGGGAGGGATCTAGCACAGATACGCAGTATTTT. This gives the protein CASSNRGEGSSTDTQYF. V gene TRBV21-1 combines with J gene TRBJ2-3; the D call of TRBD2 is as the table states it, not checked on the DNA. TRBV21-1 constitutes a pseudogene. CDR3 length: 17 residues.

The J gene is TRBJ1-5, the V gene TRBV29-1; the match to TRBD1 covers 7 bases. After removal of 6 bases from V and 2 bases from J, the junction contained 7 bases not matched to a gene. This CDR3 comprises 14 residues. Germline CDR1 SQVTM, CDR2 ANQGSEA. The CDR3 DNA reads as TGCAGCGTGAAAGCCCAGGGGGGCAATCAGCCCCAGCATTTT. It codes for CSVKAQGGNQPQHF.

The chain has TRBV6-5 and TRBJ2-2, with 8 bases that match TRBD1. V dropped 6 bases and J dropped 5; count of bases not matched to a gene: 8. Per germline, CDR1 MNHEY and CDR2 SVGAGI. CDR3 length equals 15 residues. The CDR3 sequence: CASSLTDRGTGELFF. The CDR3 DNA sequence: TGTGCCAGCAGCCTAACAGACAGGGGAACCGGGGAGCTGTTTTTT.

The genes are TRBV4-2 and TRBJ2-5, with 12 bases fitting TRBD2. The J call may be faulty, since TRBJ2-7 better matches the DNA end. The CDR3 consists of 16 residues. CDR1 and CDR2 (germline): LGHNA, YNFKEQ. The CDR3 bases are TGTGCCAGCAGCCAAGGGACTAGCGGGAATAGTTACGAGCAGTACTTC. This encodes CASSQGTSGNSYEQYF.

This clone appeared many times. Other DNA sequences in the sample encode the same CDR3. The chain has TRBV6-5 and TRBJ1-5; D not resolved. With 6 bases removed from V and 4 bases from J, the gap between germline ends came to 7 bases. Germline V CDR1 and CDR2: MNHEY, SVGAGI. The CDR3 consists of 12 residues. CDR3 region: CASSDPNQPQHF. The CDR3 DNA reads TGTGCCAGCAGCGACCCTAATCAGCCCCAGCATTTT.

The V gene is TRBV2, the J gene TRBJ1-2, with D unresolved. Germline V gene lookup returns CDR1 SNHLY and CDR2 FYNNEI. V shed 4 bases and J shed 2 bases, with 8 bases lying between them. The CDR3 is made up of 13 amino acids. The CDR3 protein is CASSAGVNYGYTF. The CDR3 coding sequence is TGTGCCAGCAGTGCTGGGGTGAACTATGGCTACACCTTC.

This clone was picked up one time. This chain links TRBV11-2 with TRBJ2-1, with a weak D call TRBD2 (6 bases). The CDR3 totals 13 residues. V lost 4 bases and J lost 6, with 10 bases in between. CDR1 is SGHAT, CDR2 FQNNGV, per germline. The CDR3: CASSSGATNEQFF. CDR3 nucleotides: TGTGCCAGCAGCTCGGGAGCCACCAATGAGCAGTTCTTC.

This clone was seen repeatedly, ten times or more. The chain carries TRBV27 and TRBJ2-7; D gene ambiguous. The CDR3 runs to 13 residues. Germline CDR1 and CDR2: MNHEY and SMNVEV (reference sequence). The V and J ends lost 6 bases and 3 bases respectively, with 12 bases between them. CDR3 nucleotide sequence: TGTGCCAGCAGACTCTCGGGCGGCTACGAGCAGTACTTC. It yields the protein CASRLSGGYEQYF.

The chain links TRBV14 to TRBJ2-5; unclear D gene. The V gene's germline CDR1 is SGHDN and CDR2 FVKESK. The V gene lost 4 bases and the J gene lost 1 base, with 10 bases spanning the gap. There are 14 residues in the CDR3. The CDR3 sequence is CASSRSIAQETQYF. For the CDR3, the DNA is TGTGCCAGCAGCCGGAGCATAGCCCAAGAGACCCAGTACTTC.